A selection of T cell receptor beta chains follows, all from one sample in a study of early T cells in non-severe SARS-CoV-2 infection. Each CDR3 protein is one row after TCRdb ran MiXCR on the 5' RACE reads. The table records roughly 46,000 distinct CDR3 sequences, 6% to 7.5% of them present only once. The sample consisted of whole blood. Receptors were obtained from an adult who was a healthcare worker with PCR-confirmed SARS-CoV-2 infection or an uninfected control (not recorded which). Each CDR3 is given with its conserved first and last residue. A D gene is named only where the DNA matches it firmly. A row's size may be missing; if present it is once, few, many or a size class.

cdr3_aa cdr3_nt cdr3_length v_call d_call clone_size j_call
CAFSWTGNTEAFF TGTGCCTTCTCCTGGACAGGGAACACTGAAGCTTTCTTT 13 TRBV30 TRBD1 many TRBJ1-1
CASSQDLTQNQPQHF TGTGCCAGCAGCCAAGATCTGACGCAGAATCAGCCCCAGCATTTT 15 TRBV3-1 - few TRBJ1-5
CASSRWVAGGGHTQYF TGTGCCAGCAGTCGTTGGGTAGCGGGGGGCGGACATACGCAGTATTTT 16 TRBV12-3/TRBV12-4 TRBD2 few TRBJ2-3
CASSLAGQNEKLFF TGTGCCAGCAGCTTAGCTGGACAGAATGAAAAACTGTTTTTT 14 TRBV7-9 - - TRBJ1-4
CASSRPGQAYNEQFF TGTGCCAGCAGCCGCCCGGGACAGGCCTACAATGAGCAGTTCTTC 15 TRBV3-1 TRBD1 few TRBJ2-1
CASSRAGTGAIGYTF TGTGCCAGCAGTCGCGCCGGGACAGGGGCTATAGGCTACACCTTC 15 TRBV12-3/TRBV12-4 TRBD1 many TRBJ1-2
CASSLGDRNEQFF TGTGCCAGCAGCTTAGGGGATCGCAATGAGCAGTTCTTC 13 TRBV7-6 - few TRBJ2-1
CSAREQGFNEQYF TGCAGTGCTAGAGAGCAGGGGTTCAACGAGCAGTACTTC 13 TRBV20-1 - many TRBJ2-7
CASSLGLGAQETQYF TGTGCCAGCAGCTTAGGCCTTGGAGCCCAAGAGACCCAGTACTTC 15 TRBV11-2 - - TRBJ2-5
CASSTGTADTGELFF TGTGCCAGCAGCACAGGTACGGCGGACACCGGGGAGCTGTTTTTT 15 TRBV5-6 - many TRBJ2-2
CATSRDIGQAGEAFF TGTGCCACCAGCAGAGATATAGGACAGGCCGGTGAAGCTTTCTTT 15 TRBV15 TRBD1 few TRBJ1-1
CAISERAQGPYNSPLHF TGTGCCATCAGTGAGCGAGCACAGGGGCCGTATAATTCACCCCTCCACTTT 17 TRBV10-3 TRBD1 few TRBJ1-6
CASSQSLAVRETGELFF TGTGCCAGCAGCCAGAGCCTAGCGGTCCGGGAAACCGGGGAGCTGTTTTTT 17 TRBV3-1 TRBD2 - TRBJ2-2
CASSGGGTGVYEQYF TGCGCCAGCAGCGGAGGTGGGACAGGGGTCTACGAGCAGTACTTC 15 TRBV5-1 TRBD1 - TRBJ2-7
CASHGGGFYNEQFF TGTGCCAGCCACGGAGGGGGATTCTACAATGAGCAGTTCTTC 14 TRBV27 - - TRBJ2-1
CASSEGGTGMVGELFF TGTGCCAGCAGTGAAGGGGGGACAGGGATGGTCGGGGAGCTGTTTTTT 16 TRBV2 TRBD1 many TRBJ2-2
CASSVDGFVYGYTF TGTGCCAGCAGCGTAGACGGGTTTGTCTATGGCTACACCTTC 14 TRBV9 - - TRBJ1-2
CASRFDRAWWNTEAFF TGTGCAAGTCGCTTCGACAGGGCTTGGTGGAACACTGAAGCTTTCTTT 16 TRBV12-2 - - TRBJ1-1
CASSRPNQPQHF TGTGCCAGCAGCCGCCCTAATCAGCCCCAGCATTTT 12 TRBV12-3/TRBV12-4 - - TRBJ1-5
CASSLQPGHSAYEQYF TGTGCCAGCAGTTTACAGCCGGGACACAGCGCCTACGAGCAGTACTTC 16 TRBV27 - many TRBJ2-7
CASSFSQVDAGELFF TGTGCCAGCAGTTTCTCCCAGGTGGATGCCGGGGAGCTGTTTTTT 15 TRBV12-3/TRBV12-4 - few TRBJ2-2
CASSPPDRGPAGQYF TGTGCCAGCTCACCACCCGACAGGGGGCCCGCGGGGCAGTACTTC 15 TRBV18 TRBD1 few TRBJ2-7
CSVAGAPTGELFF TGCAGCGTTGCAGGGGCCCCGACTGGGGAGCTGTTTTTT 13 TRBV29-1 - few TRBJ2-2
CSVRGGGLRSYEQYF TGCAGCGTCCGTGGGGGGGGACTCCGCTCCTACGAGCAGTACTTC 15 TRBV29-1 TRBD2 many TRBJ2-7
CASREGFSSYEQYF TGCGCCAGCAGAGAGGGTTTTAGCTCCTACGAGCAGTACTTC 14 TRBV5-1 - many TRBJ2-7
CASSSDPNTEAFF TGTGCCAGCAGCTCCGATCCGAACACTGAAGCTTTCTTT 13 TRBV5-4 - - TRBJ1-1
CASSPSDRGYTEAFF TGTGCCAGCAGTCCCTCAGACAGGGGGTACACTGAAGCTTTCTTT 15 TRBV12-3/TRBV12-4 TRBD1 many TRBJ1-1
CASSPPGEPQHF TGTGCCAGCAGCCCGCCAGGGGAGCCCCAGCATTTT 12 TRBV7-9 - many TRBJ1-5
CASSPLAGTAVYNSPLHF TGTGCCAGCAGTCCACTAGCCGGGACTGCCGTTTATAATTCACCCCTCCACTTT 18 TRBV27 - few TRBJ1-6
CASSLGQGASNQPQHF TGTGCCAGCAGCCTGGGACAGGGGGCGAGCAATCAGCCCCAGCATTTT 16 TRBV3-1 TRBD1 - TRBJ1-5
CASSNERGGTEAFF TGTGCCAGCAGCAACGAAAGGGGGGGCACTGAAGCTTTCTTT 14 TRBV11-3 - - TRBJ1-1
CASSLGQGKNEQYF TGTGCCAGCAGCTTGGGACAGGGGAAGAACGAGCAGTACTTC 14 TRBV5-6 TRBD1 many TRBJ2-7
CASGQFNEQFF TGTGCCAGTGGCCAGTTCAATGAGCAGTTCTTC 11 TRBV11-2 - many TRBJ2-1
CASSEVAGEETQYF TGTGCCAGCAGTGAAGTGGCAGGGGAAGAGACCCAGTACTTC 14 TRBV2 - - TRBJ2-5
CASSFPGTGAYEQYF TGTGCCAGCAGTTTTCCCGGGACAGGAGCCTACGAGCAGTACTTC 15 TRBV12-3/TRBV12-4 TRBD1 - TRBJ2-7
CASSLRSMAFF TGTGCCAGCAGTCTCAGGTCGATGGCTTTCTTT 11 TRBV11-2 - many TRBJ1-1
CASSLGPAYNEQFF TGTGCCAGCAGCTTAGGTCCAGCATACAATGAGCAGTTCTTC 14 TRBV7-3 - few TRBJ2-1
CASSFTEQETQYF TGTGCCAGCAGCTTCACGGAGCAAGAGACCCAGTACTTC 13 TRBV5-5 - many TRBJ2-5
CASSQSSPPETQYF TGTGCCAGCAGCCAATCTAGCCCCCCCGAGACCCAGTACTTC 14 TRBV7-2 - many TRBJ2-5
CASSYDGDNEQFF TGTGCCAGCAGTTACGACGGTGACAATGAGCAGTTCTTC 13 TRBV6-2/TRBV6-3 - - TRBJ2-1
CASSQSDRRLGNSPLHF TGCGCCAGCAGTCAATCCGACAGGAGGCTGGGTAATTCACCCCTCCACTTT 17 TRBV23-1 - - TRBJ1-6
CASSFEEFRAHYGYTF TGTGCCAGCAGCTTTGAAGAGTTCAGGGCCCATTATGGCTACACCTTC 16 TRBV7-9 - once TRBJ1-2
CASSRQGIAEQYF TGTGCCAGCAGCCGACAGGGTATTGCCGAGCAGTACTTC 13 TRBV7-8 TRBD1 medium-sized TRBJ2-7
CAWSVVPENEQFF TGTGCCTGGAGTGTAGTGCCGGAAAATGAGCAGTTCTTC 13 TRBV30 - - TRBJ2-1
CASSPSPGQPQHF TGTGCCAGCAGCCCATCCCCCGGTCAGCCCCAGCATTTT 13 TRBV2 - many TRBJ1-5
CASTSSGGNYNEQFF TGTGCCAGCACCTCTAGCGGGGGGAACTACAATGAGCAGTTCTTC 15 TRBV6-2/TRBV6-3 TRBD2 many TRBJ2-1
CASSYVGPSTDTQYF TGTGCCAGCAGTTATGTGGGCCCCTCCACAGATACGCAGTATTTT 15 TRBV6-2/TRBV6-3 - few TRBJ2-3
CASSLAGGNTEAFF TGTGCCAGCAGTTTAGCGGGAGGGAACACTGAAGCTTTCTTT 14 TRBV12-3/TRBV12-4 - many TRBJ1-1
CASSSGLPNEQFF TGTGCCAGCAGCTCGGGACTCCCAAATGAGCAGTTCTTC 13 TRBV12-3/TRBV12-4 - few TRBJ2-1
CASSLGVINEKLFF TGTGCCAGCAGTTTAGGAGTGATTAATGAAAAACTGTTTTTT 14 TRBV27 - - TRBJ1-4
CASSLGWGRANYEQYF TGTGCCAGCAGTTTAGGTTGGGGCAGGGCAAACTACGAGCAGTACTTC 16 TRBV12-3/TRBV12-4 - many TRBJ2-7
CASSLEGGVVGYTF TGTGCCAGCAGTTTAGAAGGGGGTGTTGTTGGCTACACCTTC 14 TRBV12-3/TRBV12-4 - many TRBJ1-2
CSAPVGWVDTQYF TGCAGTGCTCCTGTGGGGTGGGTAGATACGCAGTATTTT 13 TRBV20-1 - many TRBJ2-3
CASSLGWDRGLGNTIYF TGTGCCAGCAGTTTGGGCTGGGACAGGGGGCTTGGAAACACCATATATTTT 17 TRBV12-3/TRBV12-4 TRBD1 few TRBJ1-3